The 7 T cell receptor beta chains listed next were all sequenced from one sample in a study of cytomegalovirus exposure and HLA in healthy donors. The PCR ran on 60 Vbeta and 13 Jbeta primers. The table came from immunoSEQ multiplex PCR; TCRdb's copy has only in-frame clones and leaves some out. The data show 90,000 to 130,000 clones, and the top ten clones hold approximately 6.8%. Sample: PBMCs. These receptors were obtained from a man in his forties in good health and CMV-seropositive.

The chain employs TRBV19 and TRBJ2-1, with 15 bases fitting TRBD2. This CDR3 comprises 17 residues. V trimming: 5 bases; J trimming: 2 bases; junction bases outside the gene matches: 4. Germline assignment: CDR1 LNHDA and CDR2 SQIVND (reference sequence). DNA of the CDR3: TGTGCCAGTAGTTTGGGACTAGCGGGAGGAGCCTACAATGAGCAGTTCTTC. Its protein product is CASSLGLAGGAYNEQFF.

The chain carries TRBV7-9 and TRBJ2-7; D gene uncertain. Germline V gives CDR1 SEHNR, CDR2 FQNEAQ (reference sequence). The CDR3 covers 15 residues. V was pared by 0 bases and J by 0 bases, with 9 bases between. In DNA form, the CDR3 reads TGTGCCAGCAGCTTAGCGCGTAGCTTCTCCTACGAGCAGTACTTC. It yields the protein CASSLARSFSYEQYF.

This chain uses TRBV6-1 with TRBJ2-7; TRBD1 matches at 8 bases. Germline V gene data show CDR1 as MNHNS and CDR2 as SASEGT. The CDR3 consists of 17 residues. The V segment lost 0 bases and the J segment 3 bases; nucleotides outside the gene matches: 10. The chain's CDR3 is CASSEAPTRGQSYEQYF. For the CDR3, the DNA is TGTGCCAGCAGTGAAGCTCCTACCAGGGGGCAAAGCTACGAGCAGTACTTC.

Here the CDR3 DNA reads TGTGCCTGGAGTGTCATGGACAGGGTTTCCTACGAGCAGTACTTC. The encoded protein is CAWSVMDRVSYEQYF. The rearrangement uses TRBV30 and TRBJ2-7; 8 bases match TRBD1. This CDR3 contains 15 residues. Germline V gene data show CDR1 as GTSNPN and CDR2 as SVGIG (reference sequence). The J segment lost 1 base and the V segment lost 0 bases, leaving 5 bases of the junction unmatched.

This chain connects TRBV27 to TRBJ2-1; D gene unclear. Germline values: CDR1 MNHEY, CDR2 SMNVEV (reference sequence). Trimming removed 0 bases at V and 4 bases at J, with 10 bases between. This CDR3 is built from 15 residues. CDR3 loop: CASSLSRHEYNEQFF. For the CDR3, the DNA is TGTGCCAGCAGTTTATCGAGGCACGAGTACAATGAGCAGTTCTTC.

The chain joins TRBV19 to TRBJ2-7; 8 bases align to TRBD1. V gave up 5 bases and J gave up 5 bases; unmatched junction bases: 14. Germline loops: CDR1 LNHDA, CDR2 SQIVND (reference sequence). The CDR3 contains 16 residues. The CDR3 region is CASSPRGQGQRNEQYF. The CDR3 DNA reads TGTGCCAGTAGTCCCAGGGGGCAGGGACAAAGGAACGAGCAGTACTTC. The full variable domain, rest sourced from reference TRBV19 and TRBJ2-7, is DGGITQSPKYLFRKEGQNVTLSCEQNLNHDAMYWYRQDPGQGLRLIYYSQIVNDFQKGDIAEGYSVSREKKESFPLTVTSAQKNPTAFYLCASSPRGQGQRNEQYFGPGTRLTVT.

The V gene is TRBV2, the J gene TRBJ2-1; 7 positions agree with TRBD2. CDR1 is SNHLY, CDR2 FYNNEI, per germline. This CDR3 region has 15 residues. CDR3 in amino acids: CAEALAESSYNEQFF. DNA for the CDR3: TGTGCGGAGGCGCTAGCGGAGAGCTCCTACAATGAGCAGTTCTTC.